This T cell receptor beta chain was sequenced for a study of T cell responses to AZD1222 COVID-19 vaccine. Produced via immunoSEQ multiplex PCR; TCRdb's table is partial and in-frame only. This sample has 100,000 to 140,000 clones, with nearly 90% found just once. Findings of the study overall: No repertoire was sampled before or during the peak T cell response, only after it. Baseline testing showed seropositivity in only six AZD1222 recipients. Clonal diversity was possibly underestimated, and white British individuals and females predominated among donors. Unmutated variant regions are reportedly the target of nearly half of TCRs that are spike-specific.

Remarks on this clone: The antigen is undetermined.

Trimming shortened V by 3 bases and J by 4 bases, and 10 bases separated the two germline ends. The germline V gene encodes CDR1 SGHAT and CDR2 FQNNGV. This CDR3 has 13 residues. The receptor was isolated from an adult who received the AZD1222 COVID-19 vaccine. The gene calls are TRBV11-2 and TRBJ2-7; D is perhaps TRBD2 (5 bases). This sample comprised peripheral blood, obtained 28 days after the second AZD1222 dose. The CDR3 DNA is TGTGCCAGCAGCTTGCTAGCCAGATACGAGCAGTACTTC. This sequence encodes CASSLLARYEQYF. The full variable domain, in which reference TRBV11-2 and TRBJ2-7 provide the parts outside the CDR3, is EAGVAQSPRYKIIEKRQSVAFWCNPISGHATLYWYQQILGQGPKLLIQFQNNGVVDDSQLPKDRFSAERLKGVDSTLKIQPAKLEDSAVYLCASSLLARYEQYFGPGTRLTVT.